This T cell receptor (beta chain) was profiled in a study of CD8 T cells in Susac syndrome. Trimming removed 8 bases from V and 0 bases from J, with 11 bases in between. CDR1 DFQATT and CDR2 SNEGSKA come from the germline V gene (reference sequence). The CDR3 extends over 13 amino acids. This clonotype appeared once. An amount of RNA that ranged from roughly 0.5 to 1 ug was reverse transcribed with random hexamers. TCRdb passed the immunoSEQ multiplex PCR reads through MiXCR, listing each CDR3 protein once. The sample has about 150,000 distinct CDR3 sequences, about 95% seen once; the top ten hold 0.11%.

Material: CD4+ T cells from PBMCs. The V call is TRBV20-1, the J call TRBJ1-5; the D gene is possibly TRBD1 (6 bases). The clonotype comes from a human donor with multiple sclerosis. The CDR3: CSTETGSNQPQHF. Here the CDR3 DNA reads TGCAGTACTGAGACAGGTAGCAATCAGCCCCAGCATTTT.